This is a list of T cell receptor beta chains from one sample in a study of blood T cell repertoires in COVID-19. Sequenced by immunoSEQ multiplex PCR; TCRdb stores in-frame clones only, minus some. The sample includes around 300,000 clones, approximately 90% seen only once; the top ten take 3% to 4.5%. The sample taken for sequencing was peripheral blood. These receptors came from a woman between 40 and 55 years old with acute or convalescent COVID-19. Both conserved end residues are part of each CDR3. The D gene is left open where the match is weak. Clone size is not always given. Where it is, it says once, few, many or a class for expanded clones.

>NA|TRBV6-5|TRBJ1-1|NA
CASGRGGPNTEAFF
TGTGCCAGCGGACGGGGGGGCCCTAACACTGAAGCTTTCTTT
>NA|TRBV5-1|TRBJ1-1|TRBD1
CASSFPGQGSEAFF
TGCGCCAGCAGTTTTCCGGGACAGGGATCTGAAGCTTTCTTT
>NA|TRBV10-3|TRBJ2-3|NA
CAISDMAGGTDTQYF
TGTGCCATCAGTGATATGGCCGGGGGAACAGATACGCAGTATTTT
>few|TRBV3-1/TRBV3-2|TRBJ1-3|NA
CASSPPWGHSGNTIYF
TGTGCCAGCAGCCCCCCCTGGGGGCACTCTGGAAACACCATATATTTT
>NA|TRBV19|TRBJ1-2|TRBD1
CASSHRGQGAIHGYTF
TGTGCCAGTAGTCACCGGGGGCAGGGGGCTATCCATGGCTACACCTTC
>NA|TRBV5-1|TRBJ1-3|NA
CASSLRGNGNTIYF
TGCGCCAGCAGCTTGCGGGGGAATGGAAACACCATATATTTT
>once|TRBV7-3|TRBJ1-1|TRBD1
CASSRDRGQGAFF
TGTGCCAGCAGCCGGGACAGGGGGCAGGGGGCTTTCTTT
>NA|TRBV9|TRBJ1-2|TRBD1
CASSVGQGSPYGYTF
TGTGCCAGCAGCGTAGGACAGGGGTCGCCCTATGGCTACACCTTC
>NA|TRBV3-1/TRBV3-2|TRBJ2-3|NA
CASSRGGGGTDTQYF
TGTGCCAGCAGCCGGGGAGGGGGGGGCACAGATACGCAGTATTTT
>NA|TRBV15|TRBJ1-2|NA
CATSRGGKTNYGYTF
TGTGCCACCAGCAGAGGAGGGAAAACTAACTATGGCTACACCTTC
>NA|TRBV25-1|TRBJ1-2|NA
CASSQGHLNYGYTF
TGTGCCAGCAGCCAGGGACACCTTAACTATGGCTACACCTTC
>NA|TRBV3-1/TRBV3-2|TRBJ1-3|NA
CASSQGPVSGNTIYF
TGTGCCAGCAGCCAAGGCCCAGTCTCTGGAAACACCATATATTTT
>NA|TRBV7-8|TRBJ1-1|NA
CASSLARRADTEAFF
TGTGCCAGCAGCTTAGCGCGGAGGGCAGACACTGAAGCTTTCTTT
>NA|TRBV24-1|TRBJ2-3|TRBD1
CATSAGQGGTDTQYF
TGTGCCACCAGTGCCGGACAGGGGGGGACAGATACGCAGTATTTT
>NA|TRBV5-6|TRBJ1-2|TRBD1
CASSFNDRAGYTF
TGTGCCAGCAGCTTCAATGACAGGGCTGGTTACACCTTC
>NA|TRBV6-5|TRBJ2-5|NA
CASSSTGGSMGTQYF
TGTGCCAGCAGTTCGACAGGAGGCTCAATGGGGACCCAGTACTTC
>NA|TRBV4-1|TRBJ1-3|NA
CASSQDETGSEGNTIYF
TGCGCCAGCAGCCAAGATGAGACAGGTTCTGAAGGAAACACCATATATTTT
>NA|TRBV9|TRBJ1-1|NA
CASSVGTVPNTEAFF
TGTGCCAGCAGCGTAGGGACAGTCCCGAACACTGAAGCTTTCTTT
>NA|TRBV5-1|TRBJ2-2|NA
CASSLAGITGELFF
TGCGCCAGCAGCTTGGCAGGGATAACCGGGGAGCTGTTTTTT
>few|TRBV12-3/TRBV12-4|TRBJ1-6|NA
CASSLGGSPLHF
TGTGCCAGCAGCCTTGGGGGGTCACCCCTCCACTTT
>NA|TRBV9|TRBJ1-5|TRBD1
CASSAGQGNQPQHF
TGTGCCAGCAGCGCCGGACAGGGTAATCAGCCCCAGCATTTT
>NA|TRBV7-8|TRBJ1-5|TRBD1
CASSMDRGNQPQHF
TGTGCCAGCAGCATGGACAGGGGAAATCAGCCCCAGCATTTT
>NA|TRBV13|TRBJ2-4|TRBD2
CASSSGLAGGQAKNIQYF
TGTGCCAGCAGCTCGGGACTAGCGGGGGGGCAAGCCAAAAACATTCAGTACTTC
>once|TRBV5-4|TRBJ2-5|TRBD2
CASSLALSGGSQETQYF
TGTGCCAGCAGCTTGGCCTTAAGCGGGGGGTCCCAAGAGACCCAGTACTTC
>NA|TRBV6-6|TRBJ2-2|NA
CASSPIKRAPGELFF
TGTGCCAGCAGCCCAATTAAACGTGCGCCCGGGGAGCTGTTTTTT
>few|TRBV5-1|TRBJ2-2|NA
CASSLDRGGSGELFF
TGCGCCAGCAGCTTGGACAGGGGAGGTTCCGGGGAGCTGTTTTTT
>NA|TRBV6-5|TRBJ1-2|TRBD1
CASRDRGAYGYTF
TGTGCCAGCAGAGACAGGGGCGCCTATGGCTACACCTTC
>NA|TRBV11-2|TRBJ1-2|NA
CASSFRRNYGYTF
TGTGCCAGCAGCTTTAGGAGAAACTATGGCTACACCTTC
>NA|TRBV28|TRBJ1-5|TRBD1
CASSWLDRGDQPQHF
TGTGCCAGCAGTTGGCTGGACAGGGGCGATCAGCCCCAGCATTTT
>NA|TRBV7-2|TRBJ1-2|TRBD1
CASSLATGVGGYGYTF
TGTGCCAGCAGCTTAGCGACAGGGGTCGGGGGCTATGGCTACACCTTC
>NA|TRBV18|TRBJ1-1|TRBD1
CASSPLQRTGMNTEAFF
TGTGCCAGCTCACCACTACAACGGACAGGCATGAACACTGAAGCTTTCTTT
>NA|TRBV5-1|TRBJ2-3|TRBD2
CASSLAEGGLGGTDTQYF
TGCGCCAGCAGCTTGGCCGAGGGGGGACTAGGAGGCACAGATACGCAGTATTTT
>NA|TRBV18|TRBJ2-5|NA
CASSPSLGPTGAETQYF
TGTGCCAGCTCACCCAGTCTGGGGCCTACAGGCGCAGAGACCCAGTACTTC
>NA|TRBV21-1|TRBJ2-3|NA
CASSKALLGTRGTDTQYF
TGTGCCAGCAGCAAAGCGCTTTTGGGGACTAGGGGCACAGATACGCAGTATTTT
>NA|TRBV20-1|TRBJ1-3|NA
CSASQGYGNTIYF
TGCAGTGCTAGTCAGGGTTATGGAAACACCATATATTTT
>NA|TRBV6-2/TRBV6-3|TRBJ1-5|NA
CASSYGAGGNQPQHF
TGTGCCAGCAGTTATGGGGCAGGGGGCAATCAGCCCCAGCATTTT
>NA|TRBV3-1/TRBV3-2|TRBJ1-2|TRBD1
CASSPSDRTEDGYTF
TGTGCCAGCAGCCCCTCGGACAGGACGGAAGATGGCTACACCTTC
>NA|TRBV18|TRBJ1-2|NA
CASSPATGINYGYTF
TGTGCCAGCTCACCCGCGACAGGAATAAACTATGGCTACACCTTC
>NA|TRBV27|TRBJ1-1|TRBD1
CASHRGQGSEAFF
TGTGCCAGCCACAGGGGGCAAGGGTCTGAAGCTTTCTTT
>NA|TRBV29-1|TRBJ2-3|TRBD1
CSGTGAWVSTDTQYF
TGCAGCGGTACAGGGGCATGGGTAAGCACAGATACGCAGTATTTT
>NA|TRBV9|TRBJ1-4|TRBD1
CASSGQGGEKLFF
TGTGCCAGCAGTGGACAGGGGGGAGAAAAACTGTTTTTT
>NA|TRBV12-3/TRBV12-4|TRBJ1-1|NA
CASSYRTTEAFF
TGTGCCAGCAGTTACAGGACCACTGAAGCTTTCTTT
>NA|TRBV10-3|TRBJ1-2|NA
CAISESRQAEGYGYTF
TGTGCCATCAGTGAGAGTCGACAAGCCGAAGGCTATGGCTACACCTTC
>few|TRBV5-1|TRBJ1-5|TRBD1
CASSLTPTGWGQPQHF
TGCGCCAGCAGCCTAACCCCGACAGGGTGGGGTCAGCCCCAGCATTTT
>once|TRBV5-1|TRBJ2-5|NA
CASSLATGFLETQYF
TGCGCCAGCAGCTTGGCAACAGGGTTCCTCGAGACCCAGTACTTC
>NA|TRBV11-2|TRBJ1-6|NA
CASSSPRFPPLHF
TGTGCCAGCAGCTCCCCCCGGTTCCCTCCCCTCCACTTT
>NA|TRBV19|TRBJ1-4|NA
CASSGGHPPYRLFF
TGTGCCAGTAGTGGGGGACATCCCCCCTACCGTCTGTTTTTT
>NA|TRBV7-3|TRBJ2-1|TRBD2
CASSVGTSGTYYNEQFF
TGTGCCAGCAGCGTCGGGACTAGCGGGACATACTACAATGAGCAGTTCTTC
>NA|TRBV29-1|TRBJ1-1|TRBD1
CSGVGQGNTEAFF
TGCAGCGGTGTGGGACAGGGGAACACTGAAGCTTTCTTT
>NA|TRBV6-5|TRBJ1-2|TRBD1
CASRSGTGLGYTF
TGTGCCAGCAGATCCGGGACAGGGTTAGGCTACACCTTC
>NA|TRBV9|TRBJ1-1|NA
CASSVRVNTEAFF
TGTGCCAGCAGCGTGAGAGTGAACACTGAAGCTTTCTTT
>NA|TRBV3-1/TRBV3-2|TRBJ1-1|NA
CASSPDRNPVGTEAFF
TGTGCCAGCAGCCCAGACCGAAACCCTGTCGGCACTGAAGCTTTCTTT
>NA|TRBV11-2|TRBJ1-3|NA
CASSSRRLASGGNTIYF
TGTGCCAGCAGCTCCCGACGCTTGGCCTCCGGGGGAAACACCATATATTTT
>few|TRBV2|TRBJ2-6|TRBD1
CASSEATGVGNVLTF
TGTGCCAGCAGTGAAGCGACAGGGGTTGGAAACGTCCTGACTTTC
>NA|TRBV6-5|TRBJ1-1|NA
CASSYSTGGVNTEAFF
TGTGCCAGCAGTTACTCGACCGGGGGGGTGAACACTGAAGCTTTCTTT